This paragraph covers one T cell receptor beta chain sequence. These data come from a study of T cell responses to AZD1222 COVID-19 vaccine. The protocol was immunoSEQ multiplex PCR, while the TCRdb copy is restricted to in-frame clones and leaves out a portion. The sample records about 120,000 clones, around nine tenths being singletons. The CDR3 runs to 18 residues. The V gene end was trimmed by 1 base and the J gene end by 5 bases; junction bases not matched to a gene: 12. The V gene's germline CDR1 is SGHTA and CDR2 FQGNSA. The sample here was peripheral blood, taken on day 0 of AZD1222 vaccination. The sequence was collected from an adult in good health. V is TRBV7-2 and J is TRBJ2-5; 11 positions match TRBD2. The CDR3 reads CASSLVAGGSNAGETQYF. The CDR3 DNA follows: TGTGCCAGCAGCTTAGTAGCGGGGGGGTCCAACGCCGGGGAGACCCAGTACTTC.